One and the same sample provided the 19 T cell receptor beta chains below, sequenced in a study of T cells after yellow fever vaccination. MiXCR, run by TCRdb on the 5' RACE reads, gives a single entry per CDR3 protein. The top ten clones hold roughly two fifths of a sample with approximately 93,000 distinct CDR3 sequences, approximately 6.3% of them seen once. This sample comprised CD8+ T cells sorted from PBMCs, obtained 10 days after the yellow fever booster vaccination. These receptors were taken from a man aged 18 to 30 who received the YFV17D yellow fever vaccine.

V and J are TRBV29-1 and TRBJ2-1, with 10 bases matching TRBD2. The CDR3 sequence is 17 residues long. V trimming: 1 base; J trimming: 5 bases; junction bases outside the gene matches: 11. From germline, CDR1 is SQVTM and CDR2 ANQGSEA. The CDR3 DNA reads TGCAGCGTTGAAGGTAGTCCTAGCGGGGGCGCCGACAATGAGCAGTTCTTC. Protein sequence: CSVEGSPSGGADNEQFF.

Ten or more counts support this clonotype. V usage is TRBV9 and J usage is TRBJ2-1; maybe TRBD2 (6 bases). The V end lost 3 bases, the J end lost 4 bases, and 11 bases lay between the germline ends. There are 14 residues in the CDR3. CDR1 is SGDLS and CDR2 is YYNGEE in the germline V gene. The CDR3 reads CASSGRDGYNEQFF. CDR3 nucleotides: TGTGCCAGCAGCGGGCGGGACGGATACAATGAGCAGTTCTTC.

The rearrangement links TRBV5-5 to TRBJ2-7; D uncertain. Germline V gene data show CDR1 as SGHKS and CDR2 as YYEKEE (reference sequence). The V end lost 5 bases, the J end lost 0 bases, and 9 bases lay between the germline ends. The CDR3 consists of 13 residues. CDR3 sequence reads: CASRSSSSYEQYV. Here the CDR3 DNA reads TGTGCCAGCAGGTCCTCAAGCTCCTACGAGCAGTACGTC.

This clonotype was detected only a few times. The chain carries TRBV5-1 and TRBJ2-1, with 10 positions matching TRBD2. Germline V gene sequence: CDR1 SGHRS, CDR2 YFSETQ. V shed 0 bases, J shed 4 bases, and the junction held 4 bases outside the gene matches. The CDR3 is 16 amino acids. The CDR3 nucleotides read TGCGCCAGCAGCTTGGCAGCGGGGGGGAGGTACAATGAGCAGTTCTTC. This encodes CASSLAAGGRYNEQFF.

V gene TRBV4-1 combines with J gene TRBJ2-1; 7 nucleotides match TRBD1. Germline CDR1 reads MGHRA; CDR2 reads YSYEKL. This CDR3 has 18 amino acids. V was pared by 1 base and J by 0 bases, with 9 bases of the junction left unmatched. The CDR3 DNA follows: TGCGCCAGCAGCCAAGCGCCGGGACAGCCGAGCTCCTACAATGAGCAGTTCTTC. Encoded protein: CASSQAPGQPSSYNEQFF.

This clonotype was observed a few times. The J gene is TRBJ2-5, the V gene TRBV24-1; D might be TRBD1 (5 bases). V was cut by 5 bases and J by 5 bases, with 17 bases left in between. CDR3 size: 15 residues. Looked up from germline, CDR1 is KGHDR and CDR2 is SFDVKD. CDR3 DNA sequence: TGTGCCACCAGTGCGACGGACACGGCGAGGGAGACCCAGTACTTC. Protein product: CATSATDTARETQYF.

The chain recombines TRBV27 with TRBJ1-5; D is ambiguous. The germline gives CDR1 MNHEY, CDR2 SMNVEV (reference sequence). The CDR3 spans 12 residues. With 2 bases removed from V and 8 bases from J, the gap between germline ends came to 7 bases. The CDR3 nucleotides read TGTGCCAGCAGTTTAACGCCTGAGCCCCAGCATTTT. Its translation: CASSLTPEPQHF.

Comments on this clonotype: A much larger clone differs from this one at a single base, so this may be a read error. The chain combines TRBV15 with TRBJ2-6, with TRBD1 as a possible D gene (6 bases). Trimming removed 3 bases from V and 2 bases from J, with 8 bases in between. The CDR3 runs 15 residues. Germline V gene data show CDR1 as LNHNV and CDR2 as YYDKDF (reference sequence). CDR3: CATSRDSPGANVLTF. CDR3 in DNA: TGTGCCACCAGCAGGGACAGCCCTGGGGCCAACGTCCTGACTTTC. Filled out from reference TRBV15 and TRBJ2-6, the complete variable domain reads DAMVIQNPRYQVTQFGKPVTLSCSQTLNHNVMYWYQQKSSQAPKLLFHYYDKDFNNEADTPDNFQSRRPNTSFCFLDIRSPGLGDTAMYLCATSRDSPGANVLTFGAGSRLTVL.

This clonotype was seen at least ten times. The rearrangement joins TRBV4-3 to TRBJ1-5; weak D call: TRBD1 (6 bases). Germline V gene data show CDR1 as LGHNA and CDR2 as YSLEER. Between the trimmed V and J ends, which lost 1 base and 8 bases, there was a span of 15 bases. The CDR3 contains 15 residues. CDR3 DNA sequence: TGCGCCAGCAGCCAAGGGACAGTTCAATCAGAGCCCCAGCATTTT. This translates into CASSQGTVQSEPQHF.

A few counts support this clonotype. The chain carries TRBV7-2 and TRBJ2-3, with D uncertain. The germline gives CDR1 SGHTA, CDR2 FQGNSA. There are 16 residues in the CDR3. V shed 2 bases and J shed 0 bases, with 12 bases lying between them. CDR3 DNA: TGTGCCAGCAGCTTATATCTAGTAACTAGCACAGATACGCAGTATTTT. This codes for CASSLYLVTSTDTQYF.

This clonotype was seen more than once but under ten times. The V and J genes are TRBV29-1 and TRBJ2-5; D assignment may be TRBD1 or TRBD2 (5 bases each). CDR1 and CDR2 from the germline V gene are SQVTM and ANQGSEA. Trimming removed 4 bases at V and 7 bases at J, with 13 bases between. This CDR3 region has 12 residues. CDR3 coding DNA: TGCAGCGTTGGCCGGGACGACCGGACCCAGTACTTC. Translation: CSVGRDDRTQYF. Based on the CDR3 plus reference TRBV29-1 and TRBJ2-5, the full variable domain is SAVISQKPSRDICQRGTSLTIQCQVDSQVTMMFWYRQQPGQSLTLIATANQGSEATYESGFVIDKFPISRPNLTFSTLTVSNMSPEDSSIYLCSVGRDDRTQYFGPGTRLLVL.

This chain uses TRBV7-8 with TRBJ1-2; the D gene is possibly TRBD1 (6 bases). Germline V gene lookup returns CDR1 SGHVS and CDR2 FQNEAQ. Trimming took off 5 bases at V and 0 bases at J, with 19 bases between the two ends. This CDR3 has 17 amino acids. The CDR3 loop reads CASSLDPDSLTNYGYTF. The CDR3 DNA reads as TGTGCCAGCAGCCTCGATCCGGACAGCTTGACTAACTATGGCTACACCTTC.

This rearrangement joins TRBV20-1 to TRBJ1-2, with D perhaps matching TRBD1 (6 bases). CDR3 length equals 14 residues. Trimming removed 7 bases at V and 6 bases at J, with 21 bases between. The V gene's germline CDR1 is DFQATT and CDR2 SNEGSKA (reference sequence). In DNA, the CDR3 is TGCAGTGTCCAGACGTGGGACAAACGGAATGGCTACACCTTC. Translation gives CSVQTWDKRNGYTF.

This clonotype appeared a few times. The chain has TRBV13 and TRBJ2-5; 9 nucleotides align to TRBD2. J lost 3 bases, V lost 5 bases, and 10 bases had no gene match. The CDR3 has 16 amino acids. Germline-derived CDR1 and CDR2 are PRHDT and FYEKMQ (reference sequence). The DNA for the CDR3 is TGTGCCAGCAGCGTCCGACTAGCGGCAATTAAAGAGACCCAGTACTTC. This translates into CASSVRLAAIKETQYF.

This clonotype was counted between two and nine times. V and J are TRBV7-3 and TRBJ1-1, with 8 bases that match TRBD1. The germline V gene has CDR1 SGHTA and CDR2 FQGTGA. V shed 5 bases, J shed 1 base, and the junction held 3 bases outside the gene matches. This CDR3 has 14 residues. In nucleotides, the CDR3 is TGTGCCAGCAGCCCGGGACAGGAGAACACTGAAGCTTTCTTT. This codes for CASSPGQENTEAFF.

This clonotype was counted at least ten times. The chain employs TRBV5-6 and TRBJ2-2; TRBD1 aligns across 9 bases. Losses at the gene ends were 4 bases for V and 6 bases for J; bases not matched to a gene: 10. The CDR3 spans 16 residues. The germline V gene encodes CDR1 SGHDT and CDR2 YYEEEE. The CDR3 region is CASSPQPGQGSGELFF. In DNA form, the CDR3 reads TGTGCCAGCAGCCCACAACCGGGACAGGGATCCGGGGAGCTGTTTTTT.

This clonotype has a count of ten or more. The J gene is TRBJ2-7, the V gene TRBV6-2 or TRBV6-3; no reliable D call. With 0 bases removed from V and 4 bases from J, the gap between germline ends came to 4 bases. The CDR3 has 12 amino acids. CDR1 is MNHEY, CDR2 SVGEGT, per germline. The CDR3 here is CASSYSEYEQYV. The CDR3 DNA sequence: TGTGCCAGCAGTTACTCGGAGTACGAGCAGTACGTC.

In this sample, this clonotype turned up a few times. The chain has TRBV4-1 and TRBJ1-5; no definite D call. Germline V lookup: CDR1 MGHRA, CDR2 YSYEKL. V was trimmed by 2 bases and J by 1 base, leaving 9 bases between them. CDR3 length: 15 amino acids. The CDR3 reads CASSQSSLSNQPQHF. In DNA form, the CDR3 reads TGCGCCAGCAGCCAATCGTCCTTGAGCAATCAGCCCCAGCATTTT.

A few counts support this clonotype. V is TRBV5-1 and J is TRBJ2-2; 8 bases are a match to TRBD2. V lost 6 bases, J lost 6 bases, and 7 bases stayed unmatched. This CDR3 contains 14 residues. Germline values: CDR1 SGHRS, CDR2 YFSETQ. The CDR3 DNA follows: TGCGCCAGCAAAGTAGCGGGGTCCGCCGGGGAGCTGTTTTTT. Encoded protein: CASKVAGSAGELFF.